This T cell receptor beta chain was recorded in a study of blood T cell repertoires in COVID-19 (dated by TCRdb to the early 2020s). In terms of the full investigation: The collaborator samples originated in the United States, Italy and Spain and spanned the acute and convalescent phases of COVID-19. The prospective study material was composed of cDNA or gDNA derived from T cells, B-cell-depleted T cells, or PBMCs. The dataset comprised deeply sampled blood TCRbeta repertoires from subjects exposed to, actively infected with, or recovered from COVID-19. The repertoires were released in a freely available public database intended as a resource for research on the immune response to SARS-CoV-2. Samples came from the ongoing ImmuneRACE study (first 160 participants) plus 1,254 subjects from 6 global collaborators. The sample metadata nearly always contained a de-identified subject ID, COVID-19 status, age in years and sex. Where HLA class I and class II types were available, the types were taken from metadata supplied by the sample provider, not from assay-based typing. What the work shows at the level of the full study, not this receptor alone: How much clinical and demographic metadata was included differed by source and by participant, and the metadata was provided uncurated.

The immunoSEQ Assay, a bias-controlled multiplex PCR, was used to amplify TCRbeta CDR3 regions from genomic DNA. From the authors' description of their analysis: Nucleated cell counts per sample were estimated from amplification of reference gene primers within the assay. To quantify the absolute abundance of each unique TCRbeta CDR3 rearrangement, sequence reads were collapsed and filtered. For each sample, productive Simpson clonality was calculated as the square root of Simpson's diversity index over productive rearrangements. TCRdb mirrors the immuneACCESS table, restricted to in-frame sequences. Some clones are absent from its copies; in checked studies, under half trace to an unresolved V gene, and the reason for the others is unknown. V and J calls plus clone size are reproduced from that table; the DNA served to infer D and trimming. For this sample there are around 340,000 clones; about 83% appear just once. 2.5% to 3% of the sample belongs to the ten largest clones.

V has 4 bases trimmed and J has 4 bases trimmed; junction bases matching no gene number 4. The CDR3, cysteine through phenylalanine, is 16 amino acids long. The kept DNA is CDR3 alone, 48 bases in frame from the first base. The germline V gene yields SGHRS for CDR1 and YFSETQ for CDR2. Points on this clone: Its specific antigen is unknown. Per-base qualities were not stored, and no clone one base away is much larger.

Collaborating institutions collected whole blood in K2EDTA tubes following their own protocols. Collaborator samples were shipped for TCRbeta analysis as frozen whole blood, isolated PBMCs, or DNA extracted from either sample type. The material sequenced was peripheral blood. This receptor chain uses TRBV5-1 and TRBJ2-2; TRBD2 matches 13 bases in the middle. The sequence came from a young man with active or convalescent COVID-19. The CDR3 amino acid sequence is: CASSVGTSGVTGELFF. The DNA sequence reads TGCGCCAGCAGCGTCGGGACTAGCGGGGTCACCGGGGAGCTGTTTTTT. The variable domain in full, with residues beyond the CDR3 obtained from the reference TRBV5-1 and TRBJ2-2 genes, is KAGVTQTPRYLIKTRGQQVTLSCSPISGHRSVSWYQQTPGQGLQFLFEYFSETQRNKGNFPGRFSGRQFSNSRSEMNVSTLELGDSALYLCASSVGTSGVTGELFFGEGSRLTVL.